The 32 T cell receptor beta chains below all came from one sample that was sequenced in a study of blood T cell repertoires in COVID-19. Assay: immunoSEQ multiplex PCR; the TCRdb copy retains only in-frame clones and omits some. Among some 180,000 clones listed, roughly 80% were seen once. The sample comprised peripheral blood. The receptors come from a woman in her thirties or forties with COVID-19, enrolled during active disease.

This clone was found a few times. The chain joins TRBV11-2 to TRBJ2-3; possibly TRBD1 for D (5 bases). V was clipped by 4 bases and J by 3 bases, with 20 bases between them. The CDR3 length is 17 residues. In germline, CDR1 is SGHAT, CDR2 FQNNGV. CDR3 sequence reads: CASSSIGAGDWTDTQYF. CDR3 coding DNA: TGTGCCAGCAGCTCAATAGGGGCTGGAGATTGGACAGATACGCAGTATTTT.

This chain uses TRBV29-1 with TRBJ2-3; 7 positions match TRBD2. The CDR3 covers 16 residues. V shed 8 bases, J shed 8 bases, and the junction held 22 bases outside the gene matches. Germline CDR1 reads SQVTM; CDR2 reads ANQGSEA. CDR3 bases: TGCAGCACCCCGTGGGGTGGCGGGGGAAGTGGTGGTACGCAGTATTTT. Amino acid sequence: CSTPWGGGGSGGTQYF.

This chain links TRBV5-1 with TRBJ2-2; the match to TRBD1 covers 8 bases. V lost 2 bases to trimming and J lost 5 bases; unmatched junction nucleotides: 11. CDR3 length equals 17 residues. The germline gives CDR1 SGHRS, CDR2 YFSETQ. The CDR3, as DNA: TGCGCCAGCAGCTTCTTACTCCGGACAGGGCCGACCGGGGAGCTGTTTTTT. Translated, it gives CASSFLLRTGPTGELFF.

The chain joins TRBV5-6 to TRBJ2-3, with 9 bases lining up with TRBD1. Germline V CDR1 and CDR2: SGHDT, YYEEEE. V shed 1 base, J shed 6 bases, and the junction held 12 bases outside the gene matches. This CDR3 is 17 amino acids long. The CDR3 bases are TGTGCCAGCAGCTTGTTGCAATCGGGACAGGGTGGCGATACGCAGTATTTT. Encoded protein: CASSLLQSGQGGDTQYF.

This clone was observed a single time. This chain joins TRBV24-1 and TRBJ2-1, with TRBD2 matching 8 bases. Germline loops: CDR1 KGHDR, CDR2 SFDVKD. The CDR3 runs 17 residues. The ends lost 0 bases at V and 2 bases at J; junction bases unmatched: 5. The CDR3 bases are TGTGCCACCAGTGATTTGAGTGGGCGGGGGGCCTACAATGAGCAGTTCTTC. It yields the protein CATSDLSGRGAYNEQFF.

The CDR3 here is CASSLESSGNNEQFF. DNA for the CDR3: TGCGCCAGCAGCTTGGAGTCTAGCGGGAACAATGAGCAGTTCTTC. The genes are TRBV5-1 and TRBJ2-1; 9 nucleotides align to TRBD2. The CDR3 has 15 residues. Trimming cost V 0 bases and J 5 bases; bases outside gene matches: 3. Germline loops: CDR1 SGHRS, CDR2 YFSETQ.

CDR3 sequence reads: CATSLSYTDTQYF. The CDR3 DNA reads TGTGCCACCAGCCTAAGCTACACAGATACGCAGTATTTT. The genes are TRBV15 and TRBJ2-3; D is ambiguous. Germline V lookup: CDR1 LNHNV, CDR2 YYDKDF (reference sequence). Trimming removed 5 bases at V and 2 bases at J, with 8 bases between. The CDR3 extends over 13 amino acids.

This clone was seen more than once but under ten times. The chain is built from TRBV6-5 and TRBJ2-7; TRBD2 is a possible D gene (5 bases). The CDR3 loop spans 14 amino acids. Germline values: CDR1 MNHEY, CDR2 SVGAGI. With 6 bases removed from V and 6 bases from J, the gap between germline ends came to 18 bases. CDR3 nucleotide sequence: TGTGCCAGCAGCCGGGAACTGTTGGCTGGCGAGCAGTACTTC. This codes for CASSRELLAGEQYF.

CDR3 protein: CASRTGTVGNTIYF. The DNA of the CDR3 is TGTGCCAGCAGGACGGGGACTGTTGGAAACACCATATATTTT. This chain connects TRBV2 to TRBJ1-3; possibly TRBD1 for D (5 bases). The CDR3 length is 14 residues. CDR1 and CDR2 (germline): SNHLY, FYNNEI. The V and J ends lost 6 bases and 3 bases respectively, with 12 bases between them.

The V gene is TRBV5-6, the J gene TRBJ2-7; 9 bases line up with TRBD2. Germline CDR1 reads SGHDT; CDR2 reads YYEEEE. V shed 4 bases, J shed 6 bases, and the junction held 11 bases outside the gene matches. The CDR3 is made up of 15 amino acids. This CDR3 reads CASSPLAGDKVEQYF. The CDR3 DNA is TGTGCCAGCAGCCCCTTAGCGGGAGATAAGGTCGAGCAGTACTTC.

This chain links TRBV19 with TRBJ2-7, with D uncertain. The V and J ends lost 5 bases and 3 bases respectively, with 17 bases between them. This CDR3 region has 15 residues. Looked up from germline, CDR1 is LNHDA and CDR2 is SQIVND (reference sequence). CDR3 protein: CASSYFPEPHYEQYV. The CDR3 DNA reads as TGTGCCAGTAGTTACTTTCCCGAGCCCCACTACGAGCAGTACGTC.

This clone was detected only once. The chain is built from TRBV6-1 and TRBJ2-7, with a tentative D call TRBD2 (6 bases). Deletions cut 3 bases from V and 2 bases from J, with 14 bases between. The CDR3 is made up of 15 amino acids. CDR1 and CDR2 (germline): MNHNS, SASEGT. The CDR3 DNA reads TGTGCCAGCAGTGAGTCGTTAAGCGGGCCCTACGAGCAGTACTTC. It codes for CASSESLSGPYEQYF.

The chain links TRBV7-3 to TRBJ2-3; D possibly corresponds to TRBD2 (6 bases). Trimming took off 3 bases at V and 4 bases at J, with 14 bases between the two ends. There are 15 residues in the CDR3. The V gene's germline CDR1 is SGHTA and CDR2 FQGTGA. The CDR3 reads CASSLGGTGADTQYF. CDR3 nucleotide sequence: TGTGCCAGCAGCTTGGGCGGGACGGGAGCAGATACGCAGTATTTT.

The chain recombines TRBV2 with TRBJ2-3, with 9 nucleotides matching TRBD2. V gave up 6 bases and J gave up 2 bases; unmatched junction bases: 9. The V gene's germline CDR1 is SNHLY and CDR2 FYNNEI. The CDR3 length is 16 residues. In DNA, the CDR3 is TGTGCCAGCAGCAAACGCGCGGGAGGGCCCACAGATACGCAGTATTTT. Its translation: CASSKRAGGPTDTQYF.

This clone was recorded at least ten times. The V and J genes are TRBV5-4 and TRBJ1-2; unclear D gene. Looked up from germline, CDR1 is SGHNT and CDR2 is YYREEE (reference sequence). With 2 bases removed from V and 8 bases from J, the gap between germline ends came to 16 bases. The CDR3 has 14 amino acids. CDR3 nucleotide sequence: TGTGCCAGCAGCTTTTCTTTGGAGGCTAGCGGCTACACCTTC. This gives the protein CASSFSLEASGYTF.

The rearrangement links TRBV5-1 to TRBJ2-1, with D perhaps TRBD1 (5 bases). The germline gives CDR1 SGHRS, CDR2 YFSETQ. The CDR3 has 15 residues. With 3 bases removed from V and 5 bases from J, the gap between germline ends came to 15 bases. CDR3 region: CASSWNVGPDNEQFF. CDR3 bases: TGCGCCAGCAGCTGGAATGTGGGGCCGGACAATGAGCAGTTCTTC.

The sample holds many counts of this clone. The chain uses TRBV3-1 (or the pseudogene TRBV3-2) and TRBJ2-3; 8 nucleotides align to TRBD2. The CDR3 sequence is 19 residues long. V shed 1 base, J shed 6 bases, and the junction held 18 bases outside the gene matches. The germline V gene encodes CDR1 LGHDT and CDR2 YNNKEL (reference sequence). The CDR3 loop is CASSQVAPTGTRFSDTQYF. The CDR3 DNA sequence: TGTGCCAGCAGCCAAGTAGCCCCTACCGGGACTAGATTCTCCGATACGCAGTATTTT.

The chain joins TRBV2 to TRBJ1-6, with 9 bases identical to TRBD1. Germline V gene data show CDR1 as SNHLY and CDR2 as FYNNEI. With V trimmed by 8 bases and J by 4 bases, 9 bases remained unmatched. The CDR3 is 16 amino acids. The CDR3 nucleotides are TGTGCCAGCCTTGACAGGGGGTCTCCTTATAATTCACCCCTCCACTTT. This translates into CASLDRGSPYNSPLHF.

The chain employs TRBV3-1 (or the pseudogene TRBV3-2) and TRBJ1-2; 10 bases line up with TRBD1. From germline, CDR1 is LGHDT and CDR2 YNNKEL (reference sequence). This CDR3 comprises 14 residues. The junction had 6 bases not matched to a gene; V was cut back by 1 base and J by 10 bases. The CDR3 sequence: CASSQVGTGVVYTF. The CDR3 DNA is TGTGCCAGCAGCCAAGTCGGGACAGGGGTTGTCTACACCTTC.

A single count supports this clone. The V and J genes are TRBV12-3 or TRBV12-4 and TRBJ2-3; a weak D match, TRBD2 (6 bases). The CDR3 extends over 12 amino acids. Trimming took 8 bases from V and 2 from J, leaving 8 bases between them. The CDR3 nucleotides are TGTGCCAGCGGGCGGGACACAGATACGCAGTATTTT. Protein product: CASGRDTDTQYF.

V gene TRBV2 combines with J gene TRBJ2-5, with a possible D match to TRBD2 (5 bases). With 6 bases removed from V and 5 bases from J, the gap between germline ends came to 13 bases. Germline V gene sequence: CDR1 SNHLY, CDR2 FYNNEI. The CDR3 totals 13 residues. CDR3 sequence reads: CASSAGSVETQYF. The DNA for the CDR3 is TGTGCCAGCAGCGCGGGCAGCGTCGAGACCCAGTACTTC.

The rearrangement links TRBV6-5 to TRBJ2-4; 7 positions match TRBD1. Germline assignment: CDR1 MNHEY and CDR2 SVGAGI. V was pared by 4 bases and J by 9 bases, with 9 bases of the junction left unmatched. The CDR3 has 14 residues. CDR3: CASSSGRQGAIQYF. The DNA of the CDR3 is TGTGCCAGCAGTTCCGGGCGACAGGGAGCCATTCAGTACTTC.

The rearrangement joins TRBV7-9 to TRBJ1-1, with D unclear. The CDR3 is made up of 15 amino acids. Germline CDR1 and CDR2: SEHNR and FQNEAQ (reference sequence). Trimming removed 1 base from V and 4 bases from J, with 13 bases in between. CDR3 DNA: TGTGCCAGCAGCTTAGTTTCTGGGCAGAGCACTGAAGCTTTCTTT. This encodes CASSLVSGQSTEAFF.

The chain carries TRBV7-6 and TRBJ1-4; D not resolved. The CDR3 is 15 amino acids. Trimming took off 5 bases at V and 7 bases at J, with 17 bases between the two ends. CDR1 SGHVS and CDR2 FNYEAQ come from the germline V gene. This chain's CDR3 is CASSPGTGETEKLFF. The CDR3 bases are TGTGCCAGCAGCCCCGGAACGGGTGAGACTGAAAAACTGTTTTTT.

The chain is built from TRBV5-6 and TRBJ1-1, with D possibly TRBD1 on 6 matching bases. CDR3 length: 16 amino acids. CDR1 is SGHDT and CDR2 is YYEEEE in the germline V gene. Trimming took 0 bases from V and 5 from J, leaving 17 bases between them. The DNA for the CDR3 is TGTGCCAGCAGCTTGGCGGGCGGGGGCGAGTTAACTGAAGCTTTCTTT. Translating it yields CASSLAGGGELTEAFF.

This rearrangement joins TRBV27 to TRBJ2-2; tentative D call: TRBD2 (6 bases). This CDR3 is 16 amino acids long. The V end was cut by 4 bases, the J end by 0 bases, with 12 bases between. The V gene's germline CDR1 is MNHEY and CDR2 SMNVEV (reference sequence). CDR3 bases: TGTGCCAGCAGTTGGTTGGGGGGAGCGAACACCGGGGAGCTGTTTTTT. Its protein is CASSWLGGANTGELFF.

The V call is TRBV2, the J call TRBJ2-3; TRBD2 agrees at 8 bases. The ends lost 8 bases at V and 6 bases at J; junction bases unmatched: 10. Germline V gene lookup returns CDR1 SNHLY and CDR2 FYNNEI. This CDR3 has 14 amino acids. The CDR3 coding sequence is TGTGCCAGCTTAAGGCGCCCGGGAGGGGATACGCAGTATTTT. Encoded protein: CASLRRPGGDTQYF.

This clone came up once. The chain is built from TRBV28 and TRBJ1-2; tentatively, D is TRBD1 (6 bases). Germline V CDR1 and CDR2: MDHEN, SYDVKM. The CDR3 loop spans 14 amino acids. V lost 6 bases and J lost 2, with 13 bases in between. The CDR3 loop is CASRLRGTNYGYTF. As DNA, the CDR3 is TGTGCCAGCAGACTAAGGGGGACAAACTATGGCTACACCTTC.

The rearrangement uses TRBV28 and TRBJ2-1; the match to TRBD2 covers 7 bases. Germline-derived CDR1 and CDR2 are MDHEN and SYDVKM. The length of the CDR3 is 14 residues. Germline trimming cut 6 bases from V and 10 bases from J; bases unmatched to any gene: 12. CDR3 DNA sequence: TGTGCCAGCAGACCCGGACTAGTACAATGGGAGCAGTTCTTC. This translates into CASRPGLVQWEQFF.

The chain employs TRBV2 and TRBJ2-7, with unresolved D. The V and J ends lost 6 bases and 2 bases respectively, with 14 bases between them. Germline V gene sequence: CDR1 SNHLY, CDR2 FYNNEI. There are 14 residues in the CDR3. The CDR3 loop reads CASRPPGLTYEQYF. The CDR3 coding sequence is TGTGCCAGCAGACCTCCGGGTCTAACCTACGAGCAGTACTTC.

The chain combines TRBV7-9 with TRBJ2-7; 9 bases line up with TRBD2. V trimming: 1 base; J trimming: 6 bases; junction bases outside the gene matches: 7. This CDR3 spans 15 amino acids. The germline V gene has CDR1 SEHNR and CDR2 FQNEAQ (reference sequence). CDR3 DNA sequence: TGTGCCAGCAGCTTAGGGGAGCGGGAGGTTTTCGAGCAGTACTTC. This gives the protein CASSLGEREVFEQYF.

The J gene is TRBJ2-4, the V gene TRBV3-1 (or the pseudogene TRBV3-2); 7 nucleotides align to TRBD2. Germline V gene lookup returns CDR1 LGHDT and CDR2 YNNKEL (reference sequence). The CDR3 has 15 amino acids. V lost 4 bases and J lost 9; bases outside the gene matches: 12. Written as DNA, the CDR3 is TGTGCCAGCAGCCCTCAGGGAGGGGCCCCCGGCATTCAGTACTTC. Protein: CASSPQGGAPGIQYF.